These 20 T cell receptor beta chains share one sample of origin, sequenced in a study of molecular identifiers for immune sequencing clone quantification. A single record per CDR3 protein comes from TCRdb applying MiXCR to the PCR reads. This sample has a few hundred thousand distinct CDR3 sequences, with 20% to 25% found just once. Input material: naive CD8+ T cells from blood, with Jurkat cell RNA spiked in. Subset in this sample: FACS-sorted CD8+CD4-CCR7+CD45RA+ naive T cells. The receptors here all came from a human donor in good health. Some libraries in this study had Jurkat cell RNA spiked in.

This clonotype was counted a single time. A much larger clone sits a single nucleotide away, making a read error possible. The CDR3 is CASSLQGYQSLETFF. The CDR3 DNA sequence: TGTGCCAGCAGTCTACAGGGGTACCAGTCCCTAGAAACTTTCTTT. This sequence joins TRBV7-9 and TRBJ1-1; 7 nucleotides align to TRBD1. After removal of 6 bases from V and 12 bases from J, the junction contained 19 bases not matched to a gene. The germline CDR1 and CDR2 sequences are SEHNR and FQNEAQ (reference sequence). This CDR3 is 15 amino acids long. Together with reference TRBV7-9 and TRBJ1-1, the CDR3 gives the full variable domain: DTGVSQNPRHKITKRGQNVTFRCDPISEHNRLYWYRQTLGQGPEFLTYFQNEAQLEKSRLLSDRFSAERPKGSFSTLEIQRTEQGDSAMYLCASSLQGYQSLETFFGQGTRLTVV.

This clonotype has at least ten counts. The chain links TRBV2 to TRBJ1-1; D is undetermined. Germline V gene sequence: CDR1 SNHLY, CDR2 FYNNEI. V was cut by 8 bases and J by 2 bases, with 15 bases left in between. The CDR3 has 14 amino acids. The CDR3 nucleotides are TGTGCCAGCGGAGACCCAGGCCCTAACACTGAAGCTTTCTTT. Its translation is CASGDPGPNTEAFF.

This clonotype was detected ten times or more. V and J are TRBV12-3 or TRBV12-4 and TRBJ2-5, with D perhaps TRBD1 or TRBD2 (5 bases each). Trimming removed 3 bases at V and 1 base at J, with 9 bases between. CDR3 length: 14 amino acids. CDR3 sequence: CASSFPGSQETQYF. CDR3 in DNA: TGTGCCAGCAGTTTTCCAGGGAGCCAAGAGACCCAGTACTTC.

This clonotype has more than one count but fewer than ten. The J gene is TRBJ2-5, the V gene TRBV10-3, with 13 positions matching TRBD2. Germline assignment: CDR1 ENHRY and CDR2 SYGVKD. The CDR3 sequence is 17 residues long. Trimming removed 3 bases from V and 2 bases from J; junction bases left unmatched: 6. CDR3 DNA: TGTGCCATCAGTGAATTACTAGCGGGAGGGTCGCAAGAGACCCAGTACTTC. This gives the protein CAISELLAGGSQETQYF.

This clonotype was picked up one time. A much larger clone sits a single nucleotide away, making a read error possible. This chain uses TRBV24-1 with TRBJ2-7; D gene unclear. The DNA matches TRBJ2-1 better at its end, which makes the J call doubtful. CDR1 is KGHDR and CDR2 is SFDVKD in the germline V gene. The CDR3 has 11 amino acids. CDR3 sequence (DNA): TGTGTCACCAGTGTAGGGAATGAGCAGTTCTTC. Amino acid sequence: CVTSVGNEQFF.

This clonotype appeared many times. This chain links TRBV20-1 with TRBJ2-1; D perhaps matches TRBD1 (6 bases). Germline CDR1 is DFQATT and CDR2 is SNEGSKA (reference sequence). V lost 1 base, J lost 6 bases, and 16 bases lay in between. The CDR3 covers 15 residues. CDR3 in DNA: TGCAGTGCTAGAGGTCTTATGGGCAGGGGCAATGAGCAGTTCTTC. This codes for CSARGLMGRGNEQFF.

This rearrangement joins TRBV6-2 or TRBV6-3 to TRBJ2-7, with D uncertain. The V end lost 0 bases, the J end lost 5 bases, and 11 bases lay between the germline ends. CDR1 is MNHEY, CDR2 SVGEGT, per germline. This CDR3 contains 14 residues. The DNA for the CDR3 is TGTGCCAGCAGTTACTCGAGATCGACCCACGAGCAGTACTTC. Its protein is CASSYSRSTHEQYF.

This clonotype occurred a few times. The rearrangement uses TRBV15 and TRBJ2-3, with 9 bases matching TRBD1. V lost 2 bases and J lost 3; bases outside the gene matches: 9. Per germline, CDR1 LNHNV and CDR2 YYDKDF (reference sequence). The CDR3 has 17 residues. The CDR3 here is CATSRYPPGTGTDTQYF. In DNA, the CDR3 is TGTGCCACCAGCAGATATCCCCCCGGGACAGGGACAGATACGCAGTATTTT.

In regard to this clonotype: Since a much larger clone is just one base distant, this may be a read error. The gene calls are TRBV6-6 and TRBJ2-4, with D possibly TRBD2 on 6 matching bases. CDR1 is MNHNY, CDR2 SVGAGI, per germline (reference sequence). The CDR3 consists of 15 residues. The germline V and J ends were trimmed by 8 bases and 0 bases, with 14 bases remaining between them. In DNA, the CDR3 is TGTGCCAGCGTTGGGGAGGAATTAGCCAAAAACATTCAGTACTTC. This codes for CASVGEELAKNIQYF.

The CDR3 sequence: CASSIYGNWNQPQHF. The CDR3, as DNA: TGTGCCAGTAGTATATACGGTAATTGGAATCAGCCCCAGCATTTT. The rearrangement uses TRBV19 and TRBJ1-5, with unresolved D. CDR3 length: 15 amino acids. Germline V CDR1 and CDR2: LNHDA, SQIVND (reference sequence). Deletions cut 2 bases from V and 4 bases from J, with 12 bases between.

This clonotype occurred many times. DNA for the CDR3: TGTGCCAGCAGCTTTTCGACAGGGGCCTACGAGCAGTACTTC. Translation gives CASSFSTGAYEQYF. This sequence joins TRBV6-6 and TRBJ2-7; 8 positions agree with TRBD1. With V trimmed by 6 bases and J by 2 bases, 6 bases remained unmatched. CDR3 length equals 14 residues. CDR1 and CDR2 from the germline V gene are MNHNY and SVGAGI (reference sequence).

This clonotype has more than one count but fewer than ten. V and J are TRBV6-5 and TRBJ2-7, with D perhaps given as TRBD1 or TRBD2 (5 bases each). The CDR3 sequence is 13 residues long. The germline CDR1 and CDR2 sequences are MNHEY and SVGAGI. V lost 6 bases, J lost 3 bases, and 12 bases lay in between. The CDR3 sequence: CASSAGTVYEQYF. The CDR3 DNA is TGTGCCAGCAGCGCCGGGACGGTCTACGAGCAGTACTTC.

The rearrangement links TRBV6-2 or TRBV6-3 to TRBJ2-5; 11 bases agree with TRBD2. V trimming: 5 bases; J trimming: 3 bases; junction bases outside the gene matches: 11. Germline assignment: CDR1 MNHEY and CDR2 SVGEGT. CDR3 length equals 17 residues. The CDR3 DNA sequence: TGTGCCAGCAGTCAAATAGCGGGAGGGCCCTCCAAAGAGACCCAGTACTTC. Protein sequence: CASSQIAGGPSKETQYF.

Points on this clonotype: The junction differs from germline at one of its ends, possibly a read error. This chain uses TRBV5-3 with TRBJ2-7, with 9 bases that match TRBD1. TRBV5-3 is sorted into the ORF group, with uncertain function. This CDR3 is 14 amino acids long. CDR3 nucleotide sequence: TGTGCCAGCAGTTCCGGGACAGGGTCCTACAAGCAGTACTTC. This translates into CASSSGTGSYKQYF.

To note about this clonotype: A much larger clone lies one base from this, so it may be a read error. This sequence joins TRBV7-9 and TRBJ2-3; 7 nucleotides line up with TRBD1. The J call is in doubt because the DNA end fits TRBJ1-5 better. The CDR3 has 17 residues. Germline V gene data show CDR1 as SEHNR and CDR2 as FQNEAQ (reference sequence). CDR3 DNA sequence: TGTGCCAGCACCCCAGTCGGACAGGAGAATAGCACAGATACGCAGCATTTT. Its protein product is CASTPVGQENSTDTQHF.

This clonotype appeared a few times. The CDR3 spells CASSLRRETETYQETQYF. In DNA, the CDR3 is TGTGCCAGCAGCTTAAGGCGGGAGACCGAAACGTACCAAGAGACCCAGTACTTC. The chain combines TRBV7-6 with TRBJ2-5, with TRBD2 identical over 7 bases. Germline V gene data show CDR1 as SGHVS and CDR2 as FNYEAQ. The length of the CDR3 is 18 residues. J gave up 0 bases and V 2 bases, and 12 bases lay outside the gene matches.

Note on this clonotype: A read error may explain this, as a much larger clone is one base away. The chain uses TRBV20-1 and TRBJ2-7, with 12 bases aligning to TRBD2. Per germline, CDR1 DFQATT and CDR2 SNEGSKA (reference sequence). The CDR3 is made up of 15 amino acids. V lost 5 bases, J lost 4 bases, and 9 bases stayed unmatched. The DNA for the CDR3 is TGCAGTGCTCCTGGTGATCTAGCGGGAGGGTACGAGCAGTACTTC. Translating gives CSAPGDLAGGYEQYF.

This clonotype was seen more than once but under ten times. The chain joins TRBV6-2 or TRBV6-3 to TRBJ2-5, with D uncertain. Germline V gene lookup returns CDR1 MNHEY and CDR2 SVGEGT. V was pared by 2 bases and J by 0 bases, with 7 bases between. The CDR3 contains 14 residues. CDR3: CASSYPADQETQYF. The CDR3 bases are TGTGCCAGCAGTTACCCCGCAGACCAAGAGACCCAGTACTTC.

This clonotype was picked up many times. The chain is built from TRBV5-1 and TRBJ2-7; D uncertain. The CDR3 consists of 15 residues. Germline V gene data show CDR1 as SGHRS and CDR2 as YFSETQ. The ends were cut back, 0 bases at V and 3 bases at J, with 13 bases in the middle. As DNA, the CDR3 is TGCGCCAGCAGCTTGGCTCCAGGAACCGACTACGAGCAGTACTTC. It codes for CASSLAPGTDYEQYF.

Points on this clonotype: This may be a read error: a much more frequent sequence differs by one nucleotide. The chain links TRBV6-5 to TRBJ1-1; a weak D match, TRBD1 (6 bases). The CDR3 contains 12 residues. Germline V gene lookup returns CDR1 MNHEY and CDR2 SVGAGI. The CDR3 is CASSTQGIEASF. The DNA of the CDR3 is TGTGCCAGCAGTACCCAGGGGATTGAAGCTTCCTTT.